This T cell receptor beta chain was sequenced for a study of cytomegalovirus exposure and HLA in healthy donors. V gave up 4 bases and J gave up 5 bases; unmatched junction bases: 7. CDR1 is SGHDT and CDR2 is YYEEEE in the germline V gene. The CDR3 loop spans 14 amino acids. About this clone: Its antigen remains unidentified.

Study-wide findings and caveats: A prior analysis recorded that most TCR beta V segments were productive about 90% or about 30% of the time.

PCR involved 60 Vbeta and 13 Jbeta primers. Assay: immunoSEQ multiplex PCR; the TCRdb copy retains only in-frame clones and omits some. The sample consists of approximately 160,000 clones, approximately 67% of them appearing once. This clonotype was sampled from a woman aged 18 to 35 in good health and CMV-seropositive. Sequenced input: PBMCs. The chain employs TRBV5-6 and TRBJ2-5, with 8 bases that match TRBD1. Written as DNA, the CDR3 is TGTGCCAGCAGCGGTATAGACAGGGGTGAGACCCAGTACTTC. It yields the protein CASSGIDRGETQYF. Based on the CDR3 plus reference TRBV5-6 and TRBJ2-5, the full variable domain is DAGVTQSPTHLIKTRGQQVTLRCSPKSGHDTVSWYQQALGQGPQFIFQYYEEEERQRGNFPDRFSGHQFPNYSSELNVNALLLGDSALYLCASSGIDRGETQYFGPGTRLLVL.